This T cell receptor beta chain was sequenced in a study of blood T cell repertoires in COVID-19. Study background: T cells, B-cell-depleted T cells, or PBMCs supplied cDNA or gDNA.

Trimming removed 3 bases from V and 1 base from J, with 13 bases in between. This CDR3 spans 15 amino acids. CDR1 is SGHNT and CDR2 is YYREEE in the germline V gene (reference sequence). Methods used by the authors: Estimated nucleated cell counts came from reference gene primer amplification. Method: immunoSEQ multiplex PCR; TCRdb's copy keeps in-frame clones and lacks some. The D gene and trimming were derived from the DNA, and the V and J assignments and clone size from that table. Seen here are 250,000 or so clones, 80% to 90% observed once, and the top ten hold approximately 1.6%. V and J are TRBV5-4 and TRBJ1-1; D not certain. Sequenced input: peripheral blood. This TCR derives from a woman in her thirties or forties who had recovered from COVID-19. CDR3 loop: CASSSAGRGNTEAFF. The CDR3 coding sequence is TGTGCCAGCAGCTCCGCGGGAAGAGGGAACACTGAAGCTTTCTTT.